The rows below give T cell receptor beta chains drawn from one sample of a study of cytomegalovirus exposure and HLA in healthy donors. The protocol was immunoSEQ multiplex PCR, while the TCRdb copy is restricted to in-frame clones and leaves out a portion. The repertoire holds under 250,000 clones, with around 80% as singletons. Material for sequencing was PBMCs. These receptors were taken from a man aged 25 to 45 in good health and CMV-seronegative. CDR3s include the opening cysteine and the closing phenylalanine or tryptophan. D genes are given only for firm matches. Expanded clones are given a class, and other clones once, few, many or no size at all.

D: .; V: TRBV9; J: TRBJ2-7; size: .; DNA: TGTGCCAGCAGCGTAGGGGCGGGTGCGTCCTACGAGCAGTACTTC; CDR3: CASSVGAGASYEQYF
D: .; V: TRBV19; J: TRBJ1-5; size: .; DNA: TGTGCCAGTACCCCTCTAGGGGGTGGCAATCAGCCCCAGCATTTT; CDR3: CASTPLGGGNQPQHF
D: .; V: TRBV25-1; J: TRBJ2-7; size: .; DNA: TGTGCCAGCAGTGATCAATACGAGCAGTACTTC; CDR3: CASSDQYEQYF
D: TRBD1; V: TRBV4-1; J: TRBJ1-5; size: .; DNA: TGCGCCAGCAGCACTCGGACAGGGTTAAATCAGCCCCAGCATTTT; CDR3: CASSTRTGLNQPQHF
D: TRBD2; V: TRBV2; J: TRBJ2-3; size: once; DNA: TGTGCCAGCGCGCCTGGGACTAGCGGGAGGGCAACAGATACGCAGTATTTT; CDR3: CASAPGTSGRATDTQYF
D: TRBD2; V: TRBV5-4; J: TRBJ2-5; size: .; DNA: TGTGCCAGCTTAGAGAGCGGGAGGGCCGGGGAGACCCAGTACTTC; CDR3: CASLESGRAGETQYF
D: .; V: TRBV9; J: TRBJ2-3; size: .; DNA: TGTGCCAGCAGCGTAGGATTCCCGGGCACAGATACGCAGTATTTT; CDR3: CASSVGFPGTDTQYF
D: .; V: TRBV19; J: TRBJ2-7; size: .; DNA: TGTGCCAGTAGTTTGGCCAGGACCTACGAGCAGTACTTC; CDR3: CASSLARTYEQYF
D: .; V: TRBV28; J: TRBJ2-2; size: .; DNA: TGTGCCAGCAGACCACAGGGTGTCACCGGGGAGCTGTTTTTT; CDR3: CASRPQGVTGELFF
D: .; V: TRBV19; J: TRBJ2-7; size: .; DNA: TGTGCCAGTAGTCCCGCCATGGCAGGGGAAGACTACGAGCAGTACTTC; CDR3: CASSPAMAGEDYEQYF
D: TRBD2; V: TRBV25-1; J: TRBJ2-2; size: few; DNA: TGTGCCAGCAGTCCTTGGGGAGGGGAAACCGGGGAGCTGTTTTTT; CDR3: CASSPWGGETGELFF
D: .; V: TRBV29-1; J: TRBJ2-5; size: .; DNA: TGCAGCGTTCAACAGGGTAGAGGAGAGACCCAGTACTTC; CDR3: CSVQQGRGETQYF
D: .; V: TRBV5-1; J: TRBJ2-7; size: .; DNA: TGCGCCAGCAGCTTGGCTTTAACCTTCGGGTCGCGCTTGGAGCAGTACTTC; CDR3: CASSLALTFGSRLEQYF
D: TRBD1; V: TRBV10-3; J: TRBJ2-1; size: .; DNA: TGTGCCGCGCAGGACAGGGGCTACAATGAGCAGTTCTTC; CDR3: CAAQDRGYNEQFF
D: TRBD2; V: TRBV28; J: TRBJ2-2; size: .; DNA: TGTGCCAGCCTGGGCAGCGGGAGTAGGGGGACCGGGGAGCTGTTTTTT; CDR3: CASLGSGSRGTGELFF
D: TRBD2; V: TRBV18; J: TRBJ2-1; size: .; DNA: TGTGCCAGCTCACCAAAGTCTAGCGGGAGCGATGAGCAGTTCTTC; CDR3: CASSPKSSGSDEQFF